The entry that follows covers one TCR beta chain sequence. This CDR3 spans 13 amino acids. Germline CDR1 is DFQATT and CDR2 is SNEGSKA (reference sequence). J lost 6 bases, V lost 6 bases, and 8 bases had no gene match. TCRdb ran MiXCR on the 5' RACE reads and lists one entry per CDR3 protein. Of under 250,000 distinct CDR3 sequences detected, around a quarter appear once; the ten largest clones hold about 6.9%. These data are taken from a study of CD8 T cells in ankylosing spondylitis. Sample: blood, either unsorted or a sorted T cell fraction (not recorded which). This chain connects TRBV20-1 to TRBJ2-7; the match to TRBD2 covers 10 bases. The TCR comes from a male donor with ankylosing spondylitis or in good health (not recorded which). CDR3 loop: CSAGPSGSSEQYF. The CDR3 DNA follows: TGCAGTGCCGGGCCTAGCGGGAGTTCCGAGCAGTACTTC.